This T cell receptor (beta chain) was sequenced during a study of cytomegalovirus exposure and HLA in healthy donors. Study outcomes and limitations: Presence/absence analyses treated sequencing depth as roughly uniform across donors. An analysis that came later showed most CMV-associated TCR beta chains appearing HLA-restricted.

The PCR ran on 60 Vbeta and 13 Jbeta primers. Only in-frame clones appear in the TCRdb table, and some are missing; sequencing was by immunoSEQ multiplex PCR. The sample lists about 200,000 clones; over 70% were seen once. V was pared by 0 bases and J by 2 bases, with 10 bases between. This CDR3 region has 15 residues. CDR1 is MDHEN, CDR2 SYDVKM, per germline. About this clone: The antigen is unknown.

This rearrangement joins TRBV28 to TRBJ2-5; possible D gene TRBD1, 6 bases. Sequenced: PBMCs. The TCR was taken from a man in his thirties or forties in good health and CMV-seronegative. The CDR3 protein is CASSLWAGQQETQYF. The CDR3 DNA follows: TGTGCCAGCAGTTTATGGGCAGGACAGCAAGAGACCCAGTACTTC.